The 27 T cell receptor beta chains below come from one sample, sequenced in a study of blood T cell repertoires in COVID-19. TCRdb's copy holds only in-frame clones and misses some; the assay was immunoSEQ multiplex PCR. The sample lists 140,000 to 150,000 clones, around 81% occurring once. The sequenced sample consisted of peripheral blood. These receptors were collected from a woman in her thirties or forties with active or convalescent COVID-19.

CDR3 residues: CSATGLGTYEQYF. The DNA for the CDR3 is TGCAGCGCCACCGGACTAGGGACCTACGAGCAGTACTTC. The chain carries TRBV29-1 and TRBJ2-7, with 7 nucleotides matching TRBD2. CDR1 SQVTM and CDR2 ANQGSEA come from the germline V gene. The trim removed 7 bases at V and 2 bases at J, leaving 8 bases unmatched. There are 13 residues in the CDR3.

This clone has a single count. This chain joins TRBV7-9 and TRBJ2-3; 9 positions match TRBD1. The CDR3 runs to 15 residues. The J segment lost 4 bases and the V segment lost 11 bases, leaving 13 bases of the junction unmatched. The germline CDR1 and CDR2 sequences are SEHNR and FQNEAQ (reference sequence). The chain's CDR3 is CAGPPGQGGADTQYF. In DNA, the CDR3 is TGTGCCGGGCCCCCGGGACAGGGAGGGGCAGATACGCAGTATTTT.

This chain uses TRBV5-5 with TRBJ1-2; a weak D match, TRBD1 (6 bases). This CDR3 has 15 amino acids. The V end lost 2 bases, the J end lost 4 bases, and 15 bases lay between the germline ends. In germline, CDR1 is SGHKS, CDR2 YYEKEE (reference sequence). CDR3 protein: CASSFQGSHRYGYTF. CDR3 nucleotide sequence: TGTGCCAGCAGCTTCCAGGGGTCCCATCGCTATGGCTACACCTTC.

The rearrangement links TRBV20-1 to TRBJ1-1; D uncertain. Per germline, CDR1 DFQATT and CDR2 SNEGSKA (reference sequence). The CDR3 sequence is 11 residues long. V was cut by 7 bases and J by 0 bases, with 6 bases left in between. The CDR3 sequence: CSVRVNTEAFF. CDR3 sequence (DNA): TGCAGTGTTCGGGTGAACACTGAAGCTTTCTTT.

J is TRBJ2-5 and V is TRBV3-1 (or the pseudogene TRBV3-2); 8 bases map to TRBD1. Germline V gene sequence: CDR1 LGHDT, CDR2 YNNKEL (reference sequence). The trim removed 2 bases at V and 1 base at J, leaving 3 bases unmatched. This CDR3 spans 15 amino acids. The CDR3 DNA is TGTGCCAGCAGCCAATGGGACAGGAGCCAAGAGACCCAGTACTTC. This translates into CASSQWDRSQETQYF.

V and J are TRBV6-5 and TRBJ1-2, with D unclear. The V gene lost 10 bases and the J gene lost 5 bases, with 17 bases spanning the gap. This CDR3 is 13 amino acids long. Looked up from germline, CDR1 is MNHEY and CDR2 is SVGAGI. CDR3 amino acids: CATHAGRRYGYTF. CDR3 in DNA: TGTGCCACCCACGCCGGTCGGAGGTATGGCTACACCTTC.

This chain connects TRBV29-1 to TRBJ1-2, with D possibly being TRBD1 (6 bases). Trimming took 4 bases from V and 7 from J, leaving 19 bases between them. This CDR3 spans 14 amino acids. The germline gives CDR1 SQVTM, CDR2 ANQGSEA. This CDR3 reads CSVARDTTRGGYTF. CDR3 nucleotides: TGCAGCGTTGCCCGGGACACTACCCGAGGTGGCTACACCTTC.

V and J are TRBV7-2 and TRBJ2-1; TRBD2 matches 10 bases. This CDR3 is 15 amino acids long. The germline V gene has CDR1 SGHTA and CDR2 FQGNSA. V was pared by 3 bases and J by 4 bases, with 3 bases of the junction left unmatched. Written as DNA, the CDR3 is TGTGCCAGCAGCTTTAGCGGGGGGTCTTACAATGAGCAGTTCTTC. This codes for CASSFSGGSYNEQFF.

The gene calls are TRBV12-5 and TRBJ2-1; D perhaps matches TRBD2 (5 bases). CDR3 length: 14 amino acids. Germline V gene data show CDR1 as LGHNT and CDR2 as FRNRAP. Trimming cost V 6 bases and J 6 bases, with 15 bases left between them. CDR3 in amino acids: CASGPGGGVNEQFF. DNA for the CDR3: TGTGCTAGTGGCCCAGGAGGCGGCGTCAATGAGCAGTTCTTC.

This clone was recorded a few times. This chain connects TRBV7-2 to TRBJ2-1; weak D call: TRBD2 (6 bases). CDR3 length: 14 residues. Trimming stripped 5 bases from V and 9 bases from J, with 17 bases between. Germline V CDR1 and CDR2: SGHTA, FQGNSA. The CDR3 protein is CASSLTGRQGEQFF. The CDR3 bases are TGTGCCAGCAGCCTTACGGGGAGGCAGGGTGAGCAGTTCTTC.

The chain has TRBV28 and TRBJ1-3; TRBD1 is a possible D gene (6 bases). There are 14 residues in the CDR3. Germline-derived CDR1 and CDR2 are MDHEN and SYDVKM. V was trimmed by 11 bases and J by 4 bases, leaving 18 bases between them. CDR3 region: CASQTGFTGNTIYF. DNA of the CDR3: TGTGCCTCTCAAACAGGGTTCACCGGAAACACCATATATTTT. Drawing the rest from reference TRBV28 and TRBJ1-3, the complete variable domain is DVKVTQSSRYLVKRTGEKVFLECVQDMDHENMFWYRQDPGLGLRLIYFSYDVKMKEKGDIPEGYSVSREKKERFSLILESASTNQTSMYLCASQTGFTGNTIYFGEGSWLTVV.

The rearrangement links TRBV6-5 to TRBJ1-1; D unresolved. The germline gives CDR1 MNHEY, CDR2 SVGAGI. There are 11 residues in the CDR3. Trimming removed 8 bases at V and 1 base at J, with 5 bases between. In DNA, the CDR3 is TGTGCCAGCTCGGGGAACACTGAAGCTTTCTTT. Its protein product is CASSGNTEAFF.

The V call is TRBV10-2, the J call TRBJ2-3; TRBD2 matches 7 bases. Trimming at V came to 9 bases and at J to 6 bases, leaving 6 bases not matched to a gene. From germline, CDR1 is WSHSY and CDR2 SAAADI. The CDR3 consists of 12 residues. CDR3 residues: CARKTSFDTQYF. Written as DNA, the CDR3 is TGCGCCAGGAAGACTAGCTTTGATACGCAGTATTTT.

The chain carries TRBV6-1 and TRBJ2-3; 10 bases map to TRBD1. CDR1 is MNHNS, CDR2 SASEGT, per germline. The CDR3 is 16 amino acids. With V trimmed by 2 bases and J by 7 bases, 9 bases remained unmatched. CDR3 sequence reads: CASSESGTGVWNTQYF. The CDR3 DNA reads as TGTGCCAGCAGTGAAAGTGGGACAGGGGTATGGAATACGCAGTATTTT.

The genes are TRBV29-1 and TRBJ2-1; tentatively, D is TRBD2 (5 bases). Trimming took off 7 bases at V and 1 base at J, with 11 bases between the two ends. The CDR3 is 13 amino acids. Germline V gene lookup returns CDR1 SQVTM and CDR2 ANQGSEA. The CDR3, as DNA: TGCAGCGAGCGGACTGGATCCTACAATGAGCAGTTCTTC. This gives the protein CSERTGSYNEQFF.

This chain links TRBV4-1 with TRBJ2-6; D perhaps matches TRBD1 (7 bases). This CDR3 is 16 amino acids long. Germline values: CDR1 MGHRA, CDR2 YSYEKL. The ends were cut back, 4 bases at V and 7 bases at J, with 17 bases in the middle. Written as DNA, the CDR3 is TGCGCCAGCAGCCCCCACCCGACAGGGACTGCCAACGTCCTGACTTTC. Protein: CASSPHPTGTANVLTF.

By its share, this clone is medium-sized. The sample holds other DNA sequences that translate to the same CDR3. J is TRBJ2-7 and V is TRBV7-2, with 10 bases lining up with TRBD1. V trimming: 4 bases; J trimming: 2 bases; junction bases outside the gene matches: 5. CDR1 SGHTA and CDR2 FQGNSA come from the germline V gene. This CDR3 spans 15 amino acids. The CDR3 DNA follows: TGTGCCAGCAGCTCAGGCGGACAGGGGGCCTACGAGCAGTACTTC. It yields the protein CASSSGGQGAYEQYF.

This clone was observed a few times. The CDR3 region has the DNA TGTGCCAGCAGCACTGGGACAGGGGGCCGCAATCAGCCCCAGCATTTT. This translates into CASSTGTGGRNQPQHF. V usage is TRBV5-8 and J usage is TRBJ1-5, with TRBD1 matching over 12 bases. The CDR3 runs to 16 residues. V lost 4 bases to trimming and J lost 2 bases; unmatched junction nucleotides: 4. Germline lookup yields CDR1 SGHTS and CDR2 YDEGEE.

The J gene is TRBJ1-3, the V gene TRBV28; TRBD1 agrees at 7 bases. The CDR3 sequence is 14 residues long. Germline values: CDR1 MDHEN, CDR2 SYDVKM. V gave up 8 bases and J gave up 6 bases; unmatched junction bases: 10. CDR3 loop: CASGTVAYANTIYF. The CDR3, as DNA: TGTGCCAGCGGGACAGTTGCTTACGCAAACACCATATATTTT.

The rearrangement joins TRBV6-5 to TRBJ1-2; 9 nucleotides agree with TRBD1. The CDR3 runs 14 residues. V lost 2 bases and J lost 8; bases outside the gene matches: 6. Germline CDR1 is MNHEY and CDR2 is SVGAGI. The CDR3 reads CASSYGGQGSGYTF. The CDR3 DNA follows: TGTGCCAGCAGTTACGGGGGACAGGGATCGGGCTACACCTTC.

This sequence joins TRBV11-2 and TRBJ1-2; 7 bases fit TRBD1. Germline V CDR1 and CDR2: SGHAT, FQNNGV. V lost 6 bases to trimming and J lost 6 bases; unmatched junction nucleotides: 7. The CDR3 extends over 13 amino acids. As DNA, the CDR3 is TGTGCCAGCAGTTCCGGACAGGCTGATGGCTACACCTTC. Translating it yields CASSSGQADGYTF.

V is TRBV19 and J is TRBJ2-5; D might be TRBD1 (8 bases). CDR3 length: 17 residues. Germline V gene sequence: CDR1 LNHDA, CDR2 SQIVND (reference sequence). V was trimmed by 3 bases and J by 6 bases, leaving 23 bases between them. The DNA of the CDR3 is TGTGCCAGTAGTATTTTGGGGGAGGGGCAGGGGGCGAAGACCCAGTACTTC. Its protein is CASSILGEGQGAKTQYF.

This chain connects TRBV28 to TRBJ1-2, with 7 bases fitting TRBD1. This CDR3 comprises 14 residues. Per germline, CDR1 MDHEN and CDR2 SYDVKM. J gave up 3 bases and V 5 bases, and 6 bases lay outside the gene matches. In DNA, the CDR3 is TGTGCCAGCAGTAGGTGGACAGGAGACTATGGCTACACCTTC. Amino acids: CASSRWTGDYGYTF.

V usage is TRBV19 and J usage is TRBJ2-3; 9 bases match TRBD2. V shed 4 bases, J shed 2 bases, and the junction held 16 bases outside the gene matches. Germline V gene data show CDR1 as LNHDA and CDR2 as SQIVND (reference sequence). The CDR3 covers 19 residues. This CDR3 is CASSNMGHKAGGITDTQYF. CDR3 DNA sequence: TGTGCCAGTAGTAACATGGGCCATAAGGCGGGGGGGATCACAGATACGCAGTATTTT.

CDR3 amino acids: CSVGADRVDYGYTF. The DNA of the CDR3 is TGCAGCGTGGGGGCGGACAGGGTAGACTATGGCTACACCTTC. The V call is TRBV29-1, the J call TRBJ1-2; TRBD1 matches 8 bases. The V segment lost 6 bases and the J segment 3 bases; nucleotides outside the gene matches: 9. CDR1 SQVTM and CDR2 ANQGSEA come from the germline V gene. This CDR3 comprises 14 residues.

The CDR3 sequence: CASSVEGLAGNEQFF. The CDR3 bases are TGTGCCAGCAGCGTAGAGGGACTAGCGGGTAATGAGCAGTTCTTC. The chain recombines TRBV9 with TRBJ2-1, with 12 bases matching TRBD2. The CDR3 contains 15 residues. Germline CDR1 and CDR2: SGDLS and YYNGEE. J was trimmed by 7 bases and V by 0 bases; bases with no gene match: 2.

This chain joins TRBV28 and TRBJ1-2; 12 positions agree with TRBD1. Trimming cost V 0 bases and J 8 bases; bases outside gene matches: 7. The germline V gene encodes CDR1 MDHEN and CDR2 SYDVKM. The length of the CDR3 is 16 residues. For the CDR3, the DNA is TGTGCCAGCAGTTTATGGGGGACAGGGGGCGATTTGGGCTACACCTTC. Amino acid sequence: CASSLWGTGGDLGYTF.